This entry is about one T cell receptor (beta chain). What it recognizes is unknown. Sequencing was performed with immunoSEQ multiplex PCR; in TCRdb, only in-frame clones are kept and a portion is missing. The table has some 200,000 clones, 90% to 95% seen once. Germline V gene lookup returns CDR1 SGHAT and CDR2 FQNNGV. J was trimmed by 4 bases and V by 5 bases; bases with no gene match: 14. The CDR3 contains 19 residues. The data derive from a study of T cell responses to AZD1222 COVID-19 vaccine. Findings and limits, study-wide: Just a handful of AZD1222 recipients were seropositive at baseline. Clonal diversity may have been underestimated in mostly white British donors. At 160-218 and 743-854, vaccine-associated CD4 TCRs were dominant, and they spanned spike.

The rearrangement uses TRBV11-2 and TRBJ2-5, with 15 positions matching TRBD2. The clonotype comes from an adult who received the AZD1222 COVID-19 vaccine. This sample comprised peripheral blood, obtained 28 days after the second AZD1222 dose. CDR3 amino acids: CASSQGLAGGIERIETQYF. The CDR3 DNA follows: TGTGCCAGCAGCCAAGGACTAGCGGGAGGGATAGAGAGGATAGAGACCCAGTACTTC.